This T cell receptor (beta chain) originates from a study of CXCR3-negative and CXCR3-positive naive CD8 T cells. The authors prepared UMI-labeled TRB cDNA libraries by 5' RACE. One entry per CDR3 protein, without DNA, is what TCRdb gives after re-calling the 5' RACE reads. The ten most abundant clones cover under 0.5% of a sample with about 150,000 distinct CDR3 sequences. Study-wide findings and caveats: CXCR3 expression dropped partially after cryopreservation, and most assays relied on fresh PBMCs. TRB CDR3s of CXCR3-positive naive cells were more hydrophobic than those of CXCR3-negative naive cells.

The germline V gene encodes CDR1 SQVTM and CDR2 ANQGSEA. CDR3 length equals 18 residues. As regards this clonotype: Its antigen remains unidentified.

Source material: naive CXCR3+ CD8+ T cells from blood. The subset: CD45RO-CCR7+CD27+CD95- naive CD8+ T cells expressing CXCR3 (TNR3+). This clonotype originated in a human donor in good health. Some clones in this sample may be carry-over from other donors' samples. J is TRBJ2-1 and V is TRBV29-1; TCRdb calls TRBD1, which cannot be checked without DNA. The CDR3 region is CSVEVGQGPGLSYNEQFF.